This T cell receptor (beta chain) was recovered during a study of vaccination and CD4 T cells after COVID-19. Cultured CD4+ T-cell DNA underwent Oncomine TCR Beta short-read sequencing. TCRdb fed the PCR reads into MiXCR, producing one record per CDR3 protein. This repertoire shows around 16,000 distinct CDR3 sequences, approximately 56% found once; its top ten account for 16%. V was trimmed by 7 bases and J by 7 bases, leaving 10 bases between them. The CDR3 loop spans 11 amino acids. To note about this clonotype: Antigen specificity is unknown.

The sample's time point: late sampling 161 to 241 days after vaccination in a few convalescent patients. Stated treatment: roughly 10-day PBMC culture with coronavirus spike peptide pools or control peptides (ViraFEST assay). Cell culture was performed with 2.2 million or so PBMCs per well in the presence of approximately 9.8 IU/ml IL-2 and 10 ug/ml peptide pools. The rearrangement links TRBV12-3 or TRBV12-4 to TRBJ2-5; maybe TRBD2 (5 bases). This TCR was sampled from a human donor who had recovered from COVID-19. The source was CD4+ T cells from blood, cultured in vitro, collected about 7 months after SARS-CoV-2 vaccination. DNA of the CDR3: TGTGCCAGCACAAAGGCGGGGACCCAGTACTTC. Encoded protein: CASTKAGTQYF.